This T cell receptor beta chain was recovered during a study of blood T cell repertoires in COVID-19. Study-level background: Italy, Spain and the United States were the sources of the convalescent and acute COVID-19 samples. T cells, B-cell-depleted T cells, or PBMCs supplied cDNA or gDNA.

V lost 3 bases to trimming and J lost 4 bases, with 12 bases between them. The CDR3 spans 14 residues. Germline CDR1 and CDR2: LNHNV and YYDKDF (reference sequence). This clone was observed a single time. Per the authors' pipeline: The authors estimated nucleated cell counts from reference gene primer amplification. Measured with immunoSEQ multiplex PCR; TCRdb has only the in-frame clones, and not every one. V, J and clone size were drawn from that table, and D and trimming were deduced from the DNA. The data hold approximately 130,000 clones, with around 83% observed a single time. The chain carries TRBV15 and TRBJ1-2, with D perhaps TRBD1 (5 bases). The material sequenced was peripheral blood. The TCR was taken from a human donor in a cohort sampled during active COVID-19. The CDR3 DNA sequence: TGTGCCACCAGCAGTCAAAGGGGAACCTATGGCTACACCTTC. It yields the protein CATSSQRGTYGYTF.